This TCR beta chain was found in a study of OX40 agonist ivuxolimab in advanced cancers. Across the whole study: An agonistic anti-OX40 (CD134) antibody, ivuxolimab, was used to treat the patients. Partial responses were achieved by three patients: one hepatocellular carcinoma, two cutaneous melanoma.

V lost 0 bases and J lost 3, with 12 bases in between. CDR3 size: 15 residues. Germline V gene lookup returns CDR1 MRHNA and CDR2 SNTAGT. Produced via immunoSEQ multiplex PCR; TCRdb's table is partial and in-frame only. The repertoire holds roughly 60,000 clones, with roughly 87% as singletons. With baseline, cycle 4 day 1, and cycle 7 day 1 as timepoints, blood was sampled. The source material was CD4+ or CD8+ T cells sorted from blood, sampled in a trial of the OX40 agonist ivuxolimab. The sequence was collected from an adult with an advanced solid tumor such as melanoma, head and neck, liver or kidney cancer. This sequence joins TRBV6-4 and TRBJ2-7; tentatively, D is TRBD1 or TRBD2 (6 bases each). This chain's CDR3 is CASSDSTGGNYEQYF. CDR3 sequence (DNA): TGTGCCAGCAGTGACTCGACCGGGGGCAACTACGAGCAGTACTTC.